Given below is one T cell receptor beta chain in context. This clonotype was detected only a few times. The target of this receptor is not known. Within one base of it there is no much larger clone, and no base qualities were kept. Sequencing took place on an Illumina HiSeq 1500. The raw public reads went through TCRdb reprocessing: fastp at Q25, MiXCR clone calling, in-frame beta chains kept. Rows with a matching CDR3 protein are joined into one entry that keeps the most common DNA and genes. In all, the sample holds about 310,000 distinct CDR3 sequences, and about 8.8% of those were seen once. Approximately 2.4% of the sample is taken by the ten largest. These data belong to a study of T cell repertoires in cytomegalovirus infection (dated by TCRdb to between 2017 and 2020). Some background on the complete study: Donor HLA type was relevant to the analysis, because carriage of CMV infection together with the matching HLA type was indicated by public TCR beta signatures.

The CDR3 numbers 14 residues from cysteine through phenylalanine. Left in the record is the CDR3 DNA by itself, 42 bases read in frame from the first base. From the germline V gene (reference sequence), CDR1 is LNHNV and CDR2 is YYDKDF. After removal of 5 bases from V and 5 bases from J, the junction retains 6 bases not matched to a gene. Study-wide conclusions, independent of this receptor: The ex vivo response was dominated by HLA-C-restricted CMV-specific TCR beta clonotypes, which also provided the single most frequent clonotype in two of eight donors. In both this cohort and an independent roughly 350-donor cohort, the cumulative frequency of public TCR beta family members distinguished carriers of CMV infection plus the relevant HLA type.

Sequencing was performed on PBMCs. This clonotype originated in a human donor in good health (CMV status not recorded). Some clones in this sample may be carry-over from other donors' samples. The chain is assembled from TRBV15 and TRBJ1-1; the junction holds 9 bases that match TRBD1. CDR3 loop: CATSRTGGRTEAFF. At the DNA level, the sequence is TGTGCCACCAGCCGAACAGGGGGCCGGACTGAAGCTTTCTTT.